One sample yielded the 26 T cell receptor beta chains listed below, sequenced in a study of cytomegalovirus exposure and HLA in healthy donors. Researchers ran the PCR with 60 Vbeta and 13 Jbeta primers. Using immunoSEQ multiplex PCR, the repertoire was profiled, and TCRdb retains in-frame clones only, with some absent. The repertoire shows roughly 88,000 clones; the top ten hold approximately 15%. What was sequenced was PBMCs. These receptors were collected from a man in his fifties or sixties in good health and CMV-seropositive.

This chain connects TRBV28 to TRBJ2-3, with 7 bases that match TRBD1. Germline V gene sequence: CDR1 MDHEN, CDR2 SYDVKM. The CDR3 covers 12 residues. With V trimmed by 9 bases and J by 4 bases, 4 bases remained unmatched. DNA of the CDR3: TGTGCCAGTACAGGGGTAGCAGATACGCAGTATTTT. Translation: CASTGVADTQYF.

V usage is TRBV6-5 and J usage is TRBJ2-1, with TRBD2 matching over 7 bases. Trimming cost V 6 bases and J 5 bases; bases outside gene matches: 10. CDR3 size: 15 residues. Germline values: CDR1 MNHEY, CDR2 SVGAGI. The CDR3 DNA reads TGTGCCAGCAGGCCCCAAGGCGGGAGTGACAATGAGCAGTTCTTC. It specifies CASRPQGGSDNEQFF.

CDR3 DNA: TGTGCCAGCAGTTTATCGAACGGTAACTATGGCTACACCTTC. It translates to CASSLSNGNYGYTF. V and J are TRBV27 and TRBJ1-2, with D unclear. The CDR3 is made up of 14 amino acids. Germline V CDR1 and CDR2: MNHEY, SMNVEV (reference sequence). V was trimmed by 0 bases and J by 1 base, leaving 6 bases between them.

The gene calls are TRBV7-8 and TRBJ2-1; D perhaps matches TRBD2 (6 bases). Trimming stripped 1 base from V and 3 bases from J, with 13 bases between. Germline CDR1 reads SGHVS; CDR2 reads FQNEAQ. This CDR3 has 16 residues. The CDR3 DNA follows: TGTGCCAGCAGCTTAGGGGCGGGAATCTTCTACAATGAGCAGTTCTTC. Translated: CASSLGAGIFYNEQFF.

J is TRBJ2-6 and V is TRBV12-5, with D possibly matching TRBD1 (6 bases). The germline V gene encodes CDR1 LGHNT and CDR2 FRNRAP. The ends were cut back, 6 bases at V and 2 bases at J, with 14 bases in the middle. The CDR3 runs 16 residues. The CDR3 protein is CASGKLGGTGANVLTF. The CDR3 bases are TGTGCTAGTGGGAAACTAGGGGGTACTGGGGCCAACGTCCTGACTTTC. The full variable domain, with the rest looked up from reference TRBV12-5 and TRBJ2-6, is DARVTQTPRHKVTEMGQEVTMRCQPILGHNTVFWYRQTMMQGLELLAYFRNRAPLDDSGMPKDRFSAEMPDATLATLKIQPSEPRDSAVYFCASGKLGGTGANVLTFGAGSRLTVL.

The chain has TRBV7-9 and TRBJ2-3; TRBD1 aligns across 7 bases. V was pared by 5 bases and J by 0 bases, with 5 bases of the junction left unmatched. CDR3 size: 15 residues. Germline V CDR1 and CDR2: SEHNR, FQNEAQ (reference sequence). The CDR3 sequence: CASSPRRGSTDTQYF. In DNA, the CDR3 is TGTGCCAGCAGCCCTCGCAGGGGGAGCACAGATACGCAGTATTTT.

V is TRBV11-3 and J is TRBJ2-2, with 7 nucleotides matching TRBD1. This CDR3 is 18 amino acids long. The V gene's germline CDR1 is SGHNT and CDR2 YENEEA. J lost 6 bases, V lost 4 bases, and 17 bases had no gene match. CDR3 sequence: CASSSPSFRDRGPGELFF. The CDR3 nucleotides are TGTGCCAGCAGCTCTCCCTCATTCCGGGACAGAGGCCCCGGGGAGCTGTTTTTT.

The chain has TRBV11-2 and TRBJ2-7, with D unresolved. Trimming took off 0 bases at V and 3 bases at J, with 9 bases between the two ends. Germline V gene lookup returns CDR1 SGHAT and CDR2 FQNNGV. The CDR3 has 14 amino acids. The CDR3 region is CASSLDQWDYEQYV. CDR3 nucleotide sequence: TGTGCCAGCAGCTTAGATCAGTGGGACTACGAGCAGTACGTC.

The chain links TRBV18 to TRBJ2-5; D is unclear. Germline V gene lookup returns CDR1 KGHSH and CDR2 LQKENI. Deletions cut 3 bases from V and 7 bases from J, with 18 bases between. This CDR3 is built from 15 residues. The CDR3 nucleotides read TGTGCCAGCTCACCGCCCAGCAACGAGGCCGGGACCCAGTACTTC. Its protein is CASSPPSNEAGTQYF.

The chain couples TRBV19 to TRBJ2-3; D is possibly TRBD1 (6 bases). Germline V CDR1 and CDR2: LNHDA, SQIVND (reference sequence). The V end was cut by 7 bases, the J end by 7 bases, with 18 bases between. CDR3 length equals 14 residues. CDR3 sequence: CASNENGGGYTQYF. The CDR3 DNA is TGTGCCAGTAACGAGAATGGGGGCGGATATACGCAGTATTTT.

The CDR3 protein is CASSLRGGYEQYF. In nucleotides, the CDR3 is TGTGCCAGCAGCTTAAGGGGGGGCTACGAGCAGTACTTC. The rearrangement links TRBV7-2 to TRBJ2-7; a possible D gene is TRBD2 (7 bases). CDR3 length: 13 residues. V dropped 2 bases and J dropped 3 bases, with 8 bases sitting between them. Per germline, CDR1 SGHTA and CDR2 FQGNSA.

The chain has TRBV7-9 and TRBJ1-5; a weak D match, TRBD1 (5 bases). This CDR3 contains 14 residues. The V end lost 5 bases, the J end lost 5 bases, and 13 bases lay between the germline ends. Germline assignment: CDR1 SEHNR and CDR2 FQNEAQ (reference sequence). The CDR3, as DNA: TGTGCCAGCAGCCGTATCGGGGGAGATCAGCCCCAGCATTTT. This codes for CASSRIGGDQPQHF.

The chain combines TRBV5-6 with TRBJ2-7; D is uncertain. V lost 5 bases to trimming and J lost 4 bases, with 10 bases between them. Germline loops: CDR1 SGHDT, CDR2 YYEEEE. This CDR3 is built from 12 residues. As DNA, the CDR3 is TGTGCCAGCAGTCAGACATCGTACGAGCAGTACTTC. Translating gives CASSQTSYEQYF.

The V gene is TRBV29-1, the J gene TRBJ1-2; 8 bases map to TRBD1. Germline CDR1 and CDR2: SQVTM and ANQGSEA. With V trimmed by 7 bases and J by 6 bases, 4 bases remained unmatched. CDR3 length: 11 residues. CDR3 nucleotide sequence: TGCAGCGCCGGACAGGGCAATGGCTACACCTTC. This translates into CSAGQGNGYTF.

The rearrangement joins TRBV2 to TRBJ1-1, with a tentative D call TRBD1 (5 bases). The germline gives CDR1 SNHLY, CDR2 FYNNEI. This CDR3 spans 12 amino acids. V gave up 7 bases and J gave up 5 bases, with 11 bases separating them. CDR3: CASTAGWTEAFF. The DNA of the CDR3 is TGTGCCAGCACGGCAGGGTGGACTGAAGCTTTCTTT.

The CDR3 loop reads CPGTSGVRNV. The CDR3 bases are TGCCCCGGGACTAGCGGGGTAAGGAACGTC. This chain joins TRBV5-4 and TRBJ2-7; 13 bases line up with TRBD2. CDR3 length: 10 residues. From germline, CDR1 is SGHNT and CDR2 YYREEE (reference sequence).

The rearrangement links TRBV4-1 to TRBJ2-2; 15 bases map to TRBD2. The V and J ends lost 3 bases and 5 bases, in that order; junction bases with no gene match: 13. The CDR3 is 20 amino acids. Germline CDR1 is MGHRA and CDR2 is YSYEKL. The CDR3, as DNA: TGCGCCAGCAGCCAGTACCTCGGGACTAGCGGGAGGAGGTGGACCGGGGAGCTGTTTTTT. Protein: CASSQYLGTSGRRWTGELFF.

V and J are TRBV19 and TRBJ2-1, with D hard to call. With 3 bases removed from V and 4 bases from J, the gap between germline ends came to 7 bases. The CDR3 sequence is 13 residues long. CDR1 and CDR2 (germline): LNHDA, SQIVND (reference sequence). CDR3 DNA: TGTGCCAGTAGTATGAGTTTTTACAATGAGCAGTTCTTC. As protein: CASSMSFYNEQFF.

The chain combines TRBV19 with TRBJ1-5; no firm D call. The ends were cut back, 6 bases at V and 4 bases at J, with 16 bases in the middle. The CDR3 covers 15 residues. Germline CDR1 reads LNHDA; CDR2 reads SQIVND (reference sequence). CDR3 amino acids: CASSPSGFSNQPQHF. In nucleotides, the CDR3 is TGTGCCAGTAGCCCCTCGGGGTTCTCTAATCAGCCCCAGCATTTT.

The chain links TRBV7-9 to TRBJ1-1; the match to TRBD1 covers 7 bases. The CDR3 sequence is 14 residues long. Trimming at V came to 5 bases and at J to 0 bases, leaving 3 bases not matched to a gene. The germline V gene has CDR1 SEHNR and CDR2 FQNEAQ (reference sequence). CDR3 nucleotides: TGTGCCAGCAGCCCTGGGACAGTGAACACTGAAGCTTTCTTT. This encodes CASSPGTVNTEAFF. Using reference TRBV7-9 and TRBJ1-1 for the parts outside the CDR3, the full variable domain is DTGVSQNPRHKITKRGQNVTFRCDPISEHNRLYWYRQTLGQGPEFLTYFQNEAQLEKSRLLSDRFSAERPKGSFSTLEIQRTEQGDSAMYLCASSPGTVNTEAFFGQGTRLTVV.

The rearrangement joins TRBV9 to TRBJ1-1; no definite D call. V was pared by 4 bases and J by 1 base, with 11 bases between. Germline V gene lookup returns CDR1 SGDLS and CDR2 YYNGEE. The CDR3 spans 14 residues. CDR3 residues: CASSPSTANTEAFF. In DNA form, the CDR3 reads TGTGCCAGCAGCCCTTCTACAGCGAACACTGAAGCTTTCTTT.

The chain joins TRBV10-2 to TRBJ1-2, with 9 bases fitting TRBD1. Per germline, CDR1 WSHSY and CDR2 SAAADI. This CDR3 has 15 residues. After removal of 0 bases from V and 5 bases from J, the junction contained 4 bases not matched to a gene. The CDR3 coding sequence is TGCGCCAGCAGTGAGTCGAGACAGGGGGATTATGGCTACACCTTC. This encodes CASSESRQGDYGYTF.

For this clone: Other DNA sequences in the sample encode the same CDR3. The chain has TRBV7-9 and TRBJ2-1; 7 nucleotides align to TRBD2. Germline V CDR1 and CDR2: SEHNR, FQNEAQ (reference sequence). The CDR3 runs 16 residues. The ends lost 5 bases at V and 4 bases at J; junction bases unmatched: 11. The CDR3 region has the DNA TGTGCCAGCAGCCCTAGAGGCGGGAGCGCTTACAATGAGCAGTTCTTC. Its protein product is CASSPRGGSAYNEQFF.

The CDR3 loop reads CASSLALGALLNGYTF. Here the CDR3 DNA reads TGTGCCAGCAGCTTAGCTTTGGGGGCGCTTCTCAATGGCTACACCTTC. V gene TRBV7-2 combines with J gene TRBJ1-2; a weak D match, TRBD1 (6 bases). The germline CDR1 and CDR2 sequences are SGHTA and FQGNSA. V was shortened by 0 bases and J by 6 bases, with 17 bases between the two germline ends. This CDR3 has 16 residues.

This rearrangement joins TRBV19 to TRBJ2-5; 7 bases line up with TRBD2. The germline V gene encodes CDR1 LNHDA and CDR2 SQIVND (reference sequence). The CDR3 is 13 residues long. V trimming: 4 bases; J trimming: 5 bases; junction bases outside the gene matches: 4. CDR3 residues: CASSRLALETQYF. The CDR3 nucleotides read TGTGCCAGTAGTAGACTAGCCCTGGAGACCCAGTACTTC.

The V call is TRBV29-1, the J call TRBJ2-7, with D possibly being TRBD2 (5 bases). CDR3 size: 14 residues. Trimming pared 4 bases from V and 5 bases from J, leaving 18 bases between. Germline loops: CDR1 SQVTM, CDR2 ANQGSEA. The CDR3 nucleotides read TGCAGCGTTGGGTGGTGGCAGCGGCCGCACGAGCAGTACTTC. Protein product: CSVGWWQRPHEQYF.